These 13 T cell receptor beta chains share one sample of origin, sequenced in a study of tumor-infiltrating lymphocytes in localized non-small cell lung cancer. This table comes from immunoSEQ multiplex PCR, and its TCRdb copy is limited to in-frame clones, with some not included. The table records about 16,000 clones, around 74% of them present only once. Sequenced sample: lung tumor tissue. The origin of the receptors is a human donor with non-small cell lung cancer.

A few counts support this clone. CDR3 nucleotides: TGTGCCAGCAGCTCGGATCCTTCGCATGGCTACACCTTC. Translating gives CASSSDPSHGYTF. The genes are TRBV7-9 and TRBJ1-2; the D is unclear. CDR1 SEHNR and CDR2 FQNEAQ come from the germline V gene (reference sequence). The CDR3 is made up of 13 amino acids. With 4 bases removed from V and 6 bases from J, the gap between germline ends came to 12 bases.

This clone has only one observation. The CDR3, as DNA: TGTGCCAGCAGCTTAGATTGGCAGAGACAAGAGACCCAGTACTTC. The encoded protein is CASSLDWQRQETQYF. J is TRBJ2-5 and V is TRBV7-2; D is undetermined. Germline V CDR1 and CDR2: SGHTA, FQGNSA. The CDR3 has 15 residues. Between the trimmed V and J ends, which lost 1 base and 2 bases, there was a span of 11 bases.

J is TRBJ1-5 and V is TRBV2; possible D gene TRBD1, 5 bases. Trimming shortened V by 0 bases and J by 4 bases, and 10 bases separated the two germline ends. This CDR3 contains 15 residues. Germline values: CDR1 SNHLY, CDR2 FYNNEI. The CDR3 coding sequence is TGTGCCAGCAGTGAAGCGGTGGGGGGTAATCAGCCCCAGCATTTT. Amino acids: CASSEAVGGNQPQHF.

This clone has only a few counts. This sequence joins TRBV11-2 and TRBJ2-2; D gene unclear. The CDR3 contains 14 residues. Germline V gene data show CDR1 as SGHAT and CDR2 as FQNNGV. V lost 11 bases to trimming and J lost 0 bases, with 13 bases between them. CDR3 bases: TGTGCCTCCGGTGTGCTGGCGAACACCGGGGAGCTGTTTTTT. Residues: CASGVLANTGELFF.

This chain links TRBV11-2 with TRBJ1-6; D gene uncertain. Germline V gives CDR1 SGHAT, CDR2 FQNNGV. V lost 5 bases and J 9 bases, leaving 14 bases between the germline ends. This CDR3 has 14 residues. CDR3 nucleotide sequence: TGTGCCAGCAGCGCCGGCGGGAGTATTTCACCCCTCCACTTT. Its protein product is CASSAGGSISPLHF.

The chain combines TRBV2 with TRBJ2-5; possible D gene TRBD2, 6 bases. The germline V and J ends were trimmed by 7 bases and 4 bases, with 13 bases remaining between them. The CDR3 is 13 amino acids. Germline CDR1 SNHLY, CDR2 FYNNEI. DNA of the CDR3: TGTGCCAGCACCTCGATGGGGGGAGAGACCCAGTACTTC. Its protein is CASTSMGGETQYF. The full variable domain, its missing parts supplied by reference TRBV2 and TRBJ2-5, is EPEVTQTPSHQVTQMGQEVILRCVPISNHLYFYWYRQILGQKVEFLVSFYNNEISEKSEIFDDQFSVERPDGSNFTLKIRSTKLEDSAMYFCASTSMGGETQYFGPGTRLLVL.

The chain carries TRBV19 and TRBJ2-7, with 11 bases identical to TRBD2. Germline CDR1 LNHDA, CDR2 SQIVND (reference sequence). The CDR3 consists of 13 residues. V trimming: 11 bases; J trimming: 2 bases; junction bases outside the gene matches: 5. The CDR3, as DNA: TGTGCCTCCAGACTAGCGGGGACCTACGAGCAGTACTTC. Its protein is CASRLAGTYEQYF.

This CDR3 is CASSDSYNQPQHF. For the CDR3, the DNA is TGTGCCAGCAGCGACAGCTACAATCAGCCCCAGCATTTT. The chain recombines TRBV2 with TRBJ1-5; possible D gene TRBD1, 5 bases. The V gene's germline CDR1 is SNHLY and CDR2 FYNNEI. Trimming took 6 bases from V and 3 from J, leaving 9 bases between them. The CDR3 sequence is 13 residues long.

The chain has TRBV2 and TRBJ1-1, with a weak D call TRBD1 (5 bases). Germline V gene sequence: CDR1 SNHLY, CDR2 FYNNEI. The CDR3 is 14 amino acids. V lost 7 bases, J lost 1 base, and 13 bases lay in between. The CDR3 protein is CASNTFGGNTEAFF. The CDR3 nucleotides are TGTGCCAGCAATACCTTTGGGGGGAACACTGAAGCTTTCTTT.

The sample holds a few counts of this clone. The CDR3 loop reads CASSRWDRGSDDNTGELFF. The CDR3 DNA is TGTGCCAGCAGCAGGTGGGACAGGGGTTCTGACGATAACACCGGGGAGCTGTTTTTT. The chain is built from TRBV5-6 and TRBJ2-2, with 10 positions matching TRBD1. This CDR3 comprises 19 residues. Germline V gives CDR1 SGHDT, CDR2 YYEEEE. V shed 4 bases, J shed 2 bases, and the junction held 14 bases outside the gene matches.

This clone occurred once. This sequence joins TRBV10-2 and TRBJ2-5; D is uncertain. CDR1 is WSHSY, CDR2 SAAADI, per germline. The CDR3 loop spans 14 amino acids. V was shortened by 4 bases and J by 5 bases, with 14 bases between the two germline ends. CDR3 loop: CASSVKGYWETQYF. In DNA, the CDR3 is TGCGCCAGCAGTGTTAAGGGATACTGGGAGACCCAGTACTTC.

This chain uses TRBV15 with TRBJ1-2; the match to TRBD1 covers 9 bases. V lost 0 bases and J lost 5; bases outside the gene matches: 4. This CDR3 spans 15 amino acids. Germline assignment: CDR1 LNHNV and CDR2 YYDKDF (reference sequence). CDR3 nucleotides: TGTGCCACCAGCAGAGATTTAGGGACAGGGTATGGCTACACCTTC. Translated, it gives CATSRDLGTGYGYTF.

The sample holds a few counts of this clone. The CDR3, as DNA: TGTGCCAGCAGCCGGGAACAGGGGCACCAAGAGACCCAGTACTTC. This codes for CASSREQGHQETQYF. The rearrangement links TRBV14 to TRBJ2-5, with TRBD1 matching 7 bases. From germline, CDR1 is SGHDN and CDR2 FVKESK. This CDR3 has 15 residues. V shed 4 bases, J shed 0 bases, and the junction held 5 bases outside the gene matches.